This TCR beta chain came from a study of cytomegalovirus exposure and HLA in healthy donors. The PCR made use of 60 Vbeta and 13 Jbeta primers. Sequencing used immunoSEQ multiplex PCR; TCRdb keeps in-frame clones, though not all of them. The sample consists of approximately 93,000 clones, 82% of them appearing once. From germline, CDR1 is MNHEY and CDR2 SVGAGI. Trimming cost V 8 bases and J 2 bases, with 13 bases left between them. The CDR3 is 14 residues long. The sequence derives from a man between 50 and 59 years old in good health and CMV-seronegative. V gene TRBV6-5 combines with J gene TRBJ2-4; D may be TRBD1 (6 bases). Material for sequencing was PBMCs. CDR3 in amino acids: CASPKGVSKNIQYF. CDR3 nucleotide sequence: TGTGCCAGCCCTAAGGGGGTTTCCAAAAACATTCAGTACTTC.